This T cell receptor beta chain was documented in a study of Ad26.COV2.S vaccination and SARS-CoV-2 variants. Regarding the study as a whole: Substantial response breadth was reportedly seen for spike-specific CD8+ and CD4+ T cells after vaccination. Vaccine recipients posted higher spike-specific TCR breadth than their placebo counterparts. Similar non-spike TCR breadth was observed in recipients of vaccine and of placebo. TCR breadth and depth estimates may have understated total T cell responses.

This clone was found once. Its antigen is unknown. Repertoires were generated with immunoSEQ multiplex PCR, while TCRdb's copy carries only in-frame clones and drops some. The profile covers approximately 400,000 clones, with under 95% appearing a single time and 3% to 5% taken by the ten largest. This CDR3 contains 15 residues. The V segment lost 6 bases and the J segment 4 bases; nucleotides outside the gene matches: 11. Per germline, CDR1 MNHEY and CDR2 SMNVEV (reference sequence). The specimen comprised peripheral blood, sampled after recovery from COVID-19. This rearrangement joins TRBV27 to TRBJ2-7, with 8 nucleotides matching TRBD2. This receptor was identified in a human donor who had recovered from COVID-19. The CDR3 bases are TGTGCCAGCAGCCCGGGGGGGGCAGGATGGTACGAGCAGTACTTC. Translation: CASSPGGAGWYEQYF.